This entry concerns a single T cell receptor (beta chain). Profiled with immunoSEQ multiplex PCR; TCRdb holds only in-frame clones, not every one. The repertoire holds 500,000 to 600,000 clones, approximately 88% seen once, with roughly 8% in the top ten. Losses at the gene ends were 6 bases for V and 2 bases for J; bases not matched to a gene: 15. The length of the CDR3 is 18 residues. Germline V gene data show CDR1 as LGHNT and CDR2 as FRNRAP. These data belong to a study of blood T cell repertoires in COVID-19. Overall study: PBMCs, B-cell-depleted T cells, or T cells were the source of the cDNA or gDNA that made up the material.

This sequence joins TRBV12-5 and TRBJ2-5, with 10 nucleotides matching TRBD2. This clonotype was obtained from a woman in her forties or fifties with COVID-19, enrolled during active disease. Sequenced sample: peripheral blood. CDR3 sequence (DNA): TGTGCTAGTGGCCCCCGGATTCCTAGCGGGGGACAACAAGAGACCCAGTACTTC. Its translation: CASGPRIPSGGQQETQYF.